Below are 10 T cell receptor beta chains sequenced from a single sample in a study of cytomegalovirus exposure and HLA in healthy donors. The PCR made use of 60 Vbeta and 13 Jbeta primers. Clones were read by immunoSEQ multiplex PCR, and TCRdb kept only the in-frame ones, dropping some. This table has under 200,000 clones, 75% appearing once. Input material: PBMCs. These receptors were obtained from a male donor in good health and CMV-seronegative.

This clone appeared a few times. V gene TRBV5-1 combines with J gene TRBJ2-3; 10 bases are shared with TRBD2. The CDR3 has 17 residues. Germline V gene sequence: CDR1 SGHRS, CDR2 YFSETQ. V dropped 4 bases and J dropped 4; count of bases not matched to a gene: 12. The CDR3 nucleotides read TGCGCCAGCAGCCCTCCCCTAGCGGGGGTAGTTCCAGATACGCAGTATTTT. Its translation is CASSPPLAGVVPDTQYF.

This clone was seen a few times. The V and J genes are TRBV5-4 and TRBJ2-7; possibly TRBD1 for D (5 bases). CDR1 and CDR2 (germline): SGHNT, YYREEE (reference sequence). Trimming removed 0 bases at V and 5 bases at J, with 12 bases between. The length of the CDR3 is 14 residues. CDR3 sequence (DNA): TGTGCCAGCAGCTTGGCAGGGATGAGGAACGAGCAGTACTTC. It specifies CASSLAGMRNEQYF.

The chain links TRBV4-2 to TRBJ2-7, with D uncertain. The CDR3 consists of 14 residues. Trimming took off 0 bases at V and 2 bases at J, with 8 bases between the two ends. Germline-derived CDR1 and CDR2 are LGHNA and YNFKEQ. The CDR3 DNA reads TGTGCCAGCAGCCAAGACCGACAAACCTACGAGCAGTACTTC. Residues: CASSQDRQTYEQYF.

The chain joins TRBV5-4 to TRBJ1-4, with unresolved D. Trimming stripped 4 bases from V and 4 bases from J, with 14 bases between. Germline lookup yields CDR1 SGHNT and CDR2 YYREEE (reference sequence). CDR3 length: 15 amino acids. In nucleotides, the CDR3 is TGTGCCAGCAGCGCCGGTGGACTGCTTAATGAAAAACTGTTTTTT. The encoded protein is CASSAGGLLNEKLFF.

The CDR3 sequence is CASRLPFAPSYEQYF. In nucleotides, the CDR3 is TGTGCCAGCAGGCTACCGTTCGCACCCTCCTACGAGCAGTACTTC. This sequence joins TRBV7-2 and TRBJ2-5; no clear D gene. Matching the DNA end better, TRBJ2-7 makes the J call doubtful. Germline V gives CDR1 SGHTA, CDR2 FQGNSA. The CDR3 totals 15 residues.

V gene TRBV10-3 combines with J gene TRBJ1-3, with TRBD1 identical over 7 bases. Germline V CDR1 and CDR2: ENHRY, SYGVKD. This CDR3 comprises 14 residues. The CDR3 sequence is CGARQGGTGNTIYF. CDR3 in DNA: TGTGGTGCAAGGCAGGGGGGAACTGGAAACACCATATATTTT.

V gene TRBV7-6 combines with J gene TRBJ2-1, with D possibly matching TRBD1 (6 bases). V lost 5 bases, J lost 4 bases, and 15 bases lay in between. CDR1 and CDR2 from the germline V gene are SGHVS and FNYEAQ. The CDR3 covers 15 residues. The CDR3 loop reads CASSPTRGSYNEQFF. In DNA form, the CDR3 reads TGTGCCAGCAGCCCTACCAGGGGATCTTACAATGAGCAGTTCTTC. Filled out from reference TRBV7-6 and TRBJ2-1, the complete variable domain reads GAGVSQSPRYKVTKRGQDVALRCDPISGHVSLYWYRQALGQGPEFLTYFNYEAQQDKSGLPNDRFSAERPEGSISTLTIQRTEQRDSAMYRCASSPTRGSYNEQFFGPGTRLTVL.

The gene calls are TRBV6-1 and TRBJ1-1; 8 bases match TRBD1. Losses at the gene ends were 6 bases for V and 1 base for J; bases not matched to a gene: 4. The CDR3 runs 14 residues. From germline, CDR1 is MNHNS and CDR2 SASEGT. CDR3 sequence: CASRGTGGNTEAFF. The DNA for the CDR3 is TGTGCCAGCAGGGGGACAGGCGGGAACACTGAAGCTTTCTTT.

CDR3 protein: CASSPNPVMRYF. CDR3 nucleotide sequence: TGTGCCAGCAGCCCGAACCCCGTCATGCGGTACTTC. V usage is TRBV11-1 and J usage is TRBJ2-7; no reliable D call. V gave up 5 bases and J gave up 12 bases, with 17 bases separating them. The germline CDR1 and CDR2 sequences are SGHAT and FQDESV (reference sequence). The CDR3 runs 12 residues. The whole variable domain, filled in from reference TRBV11-1 and TRBJ2-7, reads EAEVAQSPRYKITEKSQAVAFWCDPISGHATLYWYRQILGQGPELLVQFQDESVVDDSQLPKDRFSAERLKGVDSTLKIQPAELGDSAMYLCASSPNPVMRYFGPGTRLTVT.

V usage is TRBV19 and J usage is TRBJ1-4, with D unclear. The CDR3 contains 12 residues. The V gene lost 9 bases and the J gene lost 7 bases, with 12 bases spanning the gap. Germline values: CDR1 LNHDA, CDR2 SQIVND (reference sequence). CDR3 loop: CASEGDAEKLFF. DNA for the CDR3: TGTGCCAGCGAGGGTGACGCTGAAAAACTGTTTTTT.